This T cell receptor (beta chain) emerged from a study of post-analysis software for immune sequencing data. On the study more broadly: Disease courses included relapsing-remitting, secondary progressive and progressive-relapsing multiple sclerosis. Overall study results and limits: In patients, TRBV5-6, TRBV5-1 and TRBV20-1 belonged to roughly 5 TRBV segments found more frequently than in controls. F measure grouped same-batch samples tightly together.

The V gene lost 2 bases and the J gene lost 1 base, with 14 bases spanning the gap. The CDR3 spans 16 residues. In germline, CDR1 is SGHAT, CDR2 FQDESV (reference sequence). Unique molecular identifiers had been added to the TCR beta cDNA libraries. The yield from about 1 to 10 million T cells was roughly 500,000 cDNA molecules in total. A single record per CDR3 protein comes from TCRdb applying MiXCR to the PCR reads. In the table there are 740,000 or so distinct CDR3 sequences, 53% of which are singletons. Points on this clonotype: What it binds is unknown.

The chain combines TRBV11-1 with TRBJ1-2, with D tentatively TRBD1 (6 bases). Sequencing input: blood. This receptor was taken from a girl aged 5 to 17 with multiple sclerosis. The DNA of the CDR3 is TGTGCCAGCAGCTTAACCAGGACAGATTTTAACTATGGCTACACCTTC. Its protein product is CASSLTRTDFNYGYTF.